This T cell receptor beta chain was found in a study of control samples from healthy donors and cancer patients. Sequencing was performed with immunoSEQ multiplex PCR; in TCRdb, only in-frame clones are kept and a portion is missing. The table records about 120,000 clones, approximately 89% of them present only once. The CDR3 totals 16 residues. The germline gives CDR1 MDHEN, CDR2 SYDVKM. V shed 2 bases and J shed 2 bases, with 16 bases lying between them. Source material: blood. The gene calls are TRBV28 and TRBJ2-7; a weak D match, TRBD2 (6 bases). The TCR was taken from a woman younger than 35 in good health. CDR3 nucleotides: TGTGCCAGCAGTTTAGGAGGTGGACTAAAGGCCTACGAGCAGTACTTC. Residues: CASSLGGGLKAYEQYF.